Sequencing of this T cell receptor beta chain was carried out in a study of blood T cell repertoires in COVID-19 (dated by TCRdb to 2018 to 2020). Regarding the research as a whole: Collaborator samples came from the United States, Italy and Spain and covered acute and convalescent phases of COVID-19. The material from the prospective study consisted of cDNA or gDNA derived from T cells, B-cell-depleted T cells, or PBMCs. Nearly every sample came with metadata listing a de-identified subject ID, COVID-19 status, age in years and sex. Subjects who had been exposed to COVID-19, were actively infected with it, or had recovered from it provided the deeply sampled blood TCRbeta repertoires that made up the dataset. Where available, HLA class I and class II types were obtained from metadata supplied by the sample provider rather than from assay-based typing. The samples were drawn from two sources: the first 160 participants of the ongoing ImmuneRACE study, and approximately 1,300 subjects contributed by 6 global collaborators. The repertoires were released in a freely available public database intended as a resource for research on the immune response to SARS-CoV-2. Beyond this particular receptor, the publication reports: The amount of clinical and demographic metadata varied by source and participant and was provided uncurated.

Enrolling through a virtual design, the prospective study's participants ranged in age from about 18 to 89 years and lived across some 23 United States geographic areas. In the prospective study, participants were assigned to cohorts based on the clinical history participants reported in a screening survey and a study questionnaire. In the prospective study, whole blood, serum and a nasopharyngeal or oropharyngeal swab were collected from each participant by mobile phlebotomists. Additional blood draws and questionnaires over an approximately two-month period could optionally be provided by prospective study participants. Before DNA extraction, prospective study blood samples were shipped either frozen or at room temperature. The immunoSEQ Assay, a bias-controlled multiplex PCR, was used to amplify TCRbeta CDR3 regions from genomic DNA. The authors processed their data as follows. Nucleated cell counts per sample were estimated from amplification of reference gene primers within the assay. To quantify the absolute abundance of each unique TCRbeta CDR3 rearrangement, sequence reads were collapsed and filtered. For each sample, productive Simpson clonality was calculated by taking the square root of Simpson's diversity index across productive rearrangements. Here the immuneACCESS table is served through TCRdb, limited to in-frame sequences with V and J called. Missing clones are a known gap in these copies; in checked studies unresolved V genes cover under half, and the rest lacks a known reason. Clone size and the V and J calls come from that table; the DNA yielded D and trimming. Recorded for this sample are around 49,000 clones; approximately 80% of them occurred a single time. Under 6% of the sample belongs to the ten largest clones.

CDR1 is given as LNHDA and CDR2 as SQIVND, both from the germline V gene (reference sequence). The CDR3, cysteine through phenylalanine, is 13 amino acids long. Only the CDR3 DNA is retained, 39 bases long and in frame from the first base. Between the V and J ends, shortened by 10 bases and 6 bases respectively, the junction contains 15 bases. Comments on this clone: The clone's antigen remains unknown. Base qualities were left out, and no much larger clone turns up one base away.

The sequence links TRBV19 to TRBJ2-2; 5 matching bases give a weak D call of TRBD2. The sequenced sample consisted of PBMCs or T cells enriched from blood (not recorded which). The TCR originated in a woman in her forties or fifties with acute COVID-19. The CDR3 reads as follows: CATGRIGAGELFF. The sequenced DNA is TGTGCCACCGGTAGGATCGGGGCCGGGGAGCTGTTTTTT. With all but the CDR3 taken from the reference TRBV19 and TRBJ2-2 genes, the full variable domain is: DGGITQSPKYLFRKEGQNVTLSCEQNLNHDAMYWYRQDPGQGLRLIYYSQIVNDFQKGDIAEGYSVSREKKESFPLTVTSAQKNPTAFYLCATGRIGAGELFFGEGSRLTVL.